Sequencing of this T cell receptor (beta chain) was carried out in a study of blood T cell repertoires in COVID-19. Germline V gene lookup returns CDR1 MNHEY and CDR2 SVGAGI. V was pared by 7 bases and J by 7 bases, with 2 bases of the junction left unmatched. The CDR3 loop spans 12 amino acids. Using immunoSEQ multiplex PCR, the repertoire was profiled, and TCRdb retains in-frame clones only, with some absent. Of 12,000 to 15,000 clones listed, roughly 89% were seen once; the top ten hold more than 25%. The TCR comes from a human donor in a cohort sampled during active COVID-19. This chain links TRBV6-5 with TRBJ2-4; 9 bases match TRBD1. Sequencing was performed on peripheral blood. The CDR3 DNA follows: TGTGCCAGCACGGGACAGGGTAACATTCAGTACTTC. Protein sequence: CASTGQGNIQYF.